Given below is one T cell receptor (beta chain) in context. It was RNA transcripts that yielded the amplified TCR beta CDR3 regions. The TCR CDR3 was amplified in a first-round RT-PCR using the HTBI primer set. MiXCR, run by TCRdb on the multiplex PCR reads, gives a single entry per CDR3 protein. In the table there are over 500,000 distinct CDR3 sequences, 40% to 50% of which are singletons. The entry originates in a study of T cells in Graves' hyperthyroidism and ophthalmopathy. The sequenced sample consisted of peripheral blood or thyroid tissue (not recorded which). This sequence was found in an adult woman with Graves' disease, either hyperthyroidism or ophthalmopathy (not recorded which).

The CDR3 spells CASSSYRKEQYF. In nucleotides, the CDR3 is TGTGCCAGCAGCTCTTATAGGAAAGAGCAGTACTTC. The chain employs TRBV7-6 and TRBJ2-7; the D is unclear. Between the trimmed V and J ends, which lost 4 bases and 7 bases, there was a span of 11 bases. CDR3 size: 12 residues. Germline V gives CDR1 SGHVS, CDR2 FNYEAQ.